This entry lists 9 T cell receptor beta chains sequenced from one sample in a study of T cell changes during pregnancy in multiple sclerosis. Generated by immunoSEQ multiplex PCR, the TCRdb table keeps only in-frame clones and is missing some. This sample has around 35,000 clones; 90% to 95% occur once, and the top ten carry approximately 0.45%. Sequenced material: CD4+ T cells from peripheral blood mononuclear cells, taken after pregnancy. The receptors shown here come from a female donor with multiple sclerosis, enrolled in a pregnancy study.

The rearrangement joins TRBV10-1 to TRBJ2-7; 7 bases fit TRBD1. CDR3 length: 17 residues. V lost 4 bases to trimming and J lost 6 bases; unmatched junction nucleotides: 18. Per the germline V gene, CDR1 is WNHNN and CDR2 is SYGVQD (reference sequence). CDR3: CASSGQVPGTATVEQYF. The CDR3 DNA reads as TGCGCCAGCAGTGGCCAAGTCCCCGGGACAGCGACTGTCGAGCAGTACTTC.

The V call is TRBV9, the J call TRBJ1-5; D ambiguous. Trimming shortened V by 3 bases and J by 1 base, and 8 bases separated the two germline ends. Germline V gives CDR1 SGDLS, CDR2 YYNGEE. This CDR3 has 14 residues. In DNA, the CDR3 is TGTGCCAGCAGCGCACAGATGAGCAATCAGCCCCAGCATTTT. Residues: CASSAQMSNQPQHF.

The CDR3 bases are TGTGCCAGCAGCTTAAATCCGGGGTACGAGCAGTACTTC. Amino acid sequence: CASSLNPGYEQYF. The chain combines TRBV7-3 with TRBJ2-7, with D possibly matching TRBD2 (5 bases). Trimming removed 1 base from V and 4 bases from J, with 8 bases in between. Germline assignment: CDR1 SGHTA and CDR2 FQGTGA. The CDR3 extends over 13 amino acids.

The CDR3 nucleotides are TGCGCCAGCAGCCTGGACAGTAACTATGGCTACACCTTC. Translated, it gives CASSLDSNYGYTF. The chain combines TRBV4-1 with TRBJ1-2; D might be TRBD1 (6 bases). Trimming shortened V by 4 bases and J by 1 base, and 7 bases separated the two germline ends. There are 13 residues in the CDR3. Per germline, CDR1 MGHRA and CDR2 YSYEKL.

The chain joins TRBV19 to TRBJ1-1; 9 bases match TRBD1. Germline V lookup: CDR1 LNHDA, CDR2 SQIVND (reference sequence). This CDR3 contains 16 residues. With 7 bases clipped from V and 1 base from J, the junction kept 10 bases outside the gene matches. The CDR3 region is CASNRRDRASNTEAFF. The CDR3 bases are TGTGCCAGTAATAGGAGGGACAGGGCATCGAACACTGAAGCTTTCTTT.

The CDR3 is CAWSKGTSGRYEQYF. For the CDR3, the DNA is TGTGCCTGGAGTAAAGGGACTAGCGGGAGGTACGAGCAGTACTTC. The rearrangement joins TRBV30 to TRBJ2-7; TRBD2 matches 15 bases. Looked up from germline, CDR1 is GTSNPN and CDR2 is SVGIG (reference sequence). V shed 2 bases and J 4 bases; nucleotides not matched to a gene: 3. The CDR3 contains 15 residues.

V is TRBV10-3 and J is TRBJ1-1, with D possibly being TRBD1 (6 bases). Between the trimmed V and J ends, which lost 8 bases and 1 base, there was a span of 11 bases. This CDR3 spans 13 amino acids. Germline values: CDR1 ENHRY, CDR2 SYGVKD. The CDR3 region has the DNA TGTGCCATCGCGGGGGGACAGAACACTGAAGCTTTCTTT. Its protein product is CAIAGGQNTEAFF.

DNA for the CDR3: TGTGCCATCAGTGAGTCGAGTAGAGGCAATCAGCCCCAGCATTTT. This gives the protein CAISESSRGNQPQHF. The J gene is TRBJ1-5, the V gene TRBV10-3; no clear D gene. The length of the CDR3 is 15 residues. Germline V gene data show CDR1 as ENHRY and CDR2 as SYGVKD. V shed 0 bases and J shed 2 bases, with 8 bases lying between them.

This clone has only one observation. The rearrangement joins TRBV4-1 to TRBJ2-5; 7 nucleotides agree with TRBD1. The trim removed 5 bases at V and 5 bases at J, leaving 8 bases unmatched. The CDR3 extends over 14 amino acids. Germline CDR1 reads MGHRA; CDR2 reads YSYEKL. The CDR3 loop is CASSSRDRGETQYF. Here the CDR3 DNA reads TGCGCCAGCAGCTCCCGGGACAGAGGGGAGACCCAGTACTTC.